What follows is one TCR beta chain and its context. Source study methods: How many nucleated cells were present was estimated from reference gene primer amplification. Generated by immunoSEQ multiplex PCR, the TCRdb table keeps only in-frame clones and is missing some. D and trimming were read from the DNA, whereas the V and J calls and clone size are those reported in that table. The sample has 25,000 to 35,000 clones, about 90% seen once. CDR1 and CDR2 from the germline V gene are KGHSH and LQKENI. V dropped 1 base and J dropped 9; count of bases not matched to a gene: 8. The CDR3 is 16 amino acids. This entry comes from a study of blood T cell repertoires in COVID-19. Across the whole study: From T cells, B-cell-depleted T cells, or PBMCs came the material, which was cDNA or gDNA.

This receptor was identified in a human donor with active COVID-19. The donor label of this sample is uncertain. Sequenced input: peripheral blood. V is TRBV18 and J is TRBJ2-1; 11 positions match TRBD2. In nucleotides, the CDR3 is TGTGCCAGCTCACCACGTATAGCGGGAGGGCCAGGTGAGCAGTTCTTC. This translates into CASSPRIAGGPGEQFF.